A single sample is the source of the 22 T cell receptor beta chains below, sequenced in a study of PD-L1 blockade in urothelial cancer. Indicated time point: pretreatment peripheral blood. Method: immunoSEQ multiplex PCR; TCRdb's copy keeps in-frame clones and lacks some. The table lists about 87,000 clones, around 92% of them singletons. The starting material was PBMCs, obtained around atezolizumab (anti-PD-L1) treatment. All receptors come from a woman aged 80 or older with urothelial cancer.

The V call is TRBV5-5, the J call TRBJ1-1, with D possibly TRBD1 on 5 matching bases. The CDR3 is 14 residues long. CDR1 SGHKS and CDR2 YYEKEE come from the germline V gene (reference sequence). With 4 bases removed from V and 6 bases from J, the gap between germline ends came to 16 bases. CDR3 in DNA: TGTGCCAGCAGCACGGGACTCAGTAACGCTGAAGCTTTCTTT. The encoded protein is CASSTGLSNAEAFF.

This clone appeared a single time. The chain carries TRBV27 and TRBJ2-7, with TRBD1 matching 10 bases. Germline V gene lookup returns CDR1 MNHEY and CDR2 SMNVEV (reference sequence). V lost 4 bases to trimming and J lost 0 bases; unmatched junction nucleotides: 6. The CDR3 consists of 16 residues. The DNA for the CDR3 is TGTGCCAGCAGTTCAAGACAGGGGGCCGTCTCCTACGAGCAGTACTTC. Residues: CASSSRQGAVSYEQYF.

This chain joins TRBV15 and TRBJ1-5; no clear D. Germline V gives CDR1 LNHNV, CDR2 YYDKDF (reference sequence). The germline V and J ends were trimmed by 0 bases and 2 bases, with 11 bases remaining between them. The CDR3 is 16 residues long. CDR3 coding DNA: TGTGCCACCAGCAGAGAACGAGGGCCCGGCAATCAGCCCCAGCATTTT. This sequence encodes CATSRERGPGNQPQHF.

The V gene is TRBV28, the J gene TRBJ1-2; the D gene is possibly TRBD1 (5 bases). The germline V gene encodes CDR1 MDHEN and CDR2 SYDVKM. Deletions cut 7 bases from V and 7 bases from J, with 28 bases between. The CDR3 extends over 17 amino acids. Here the CDR3 reads CASTSGWQELSFGGYTF. The CDR3, as DNA: TGTGCCAGCACCTCAGGGTGGCAGGAACTATCTTTCGGTGGCTACACCTTC.

This rearrangement joins TRBV11-2 to TRBJ2-7; D perhaps matches TRBD1 (5 bases). Germline CDR1 reads SGHAT; CDR2 reads FQNNGV. V lost 2 bases to trimming and J lost 4 bases, with 12 bases between them. The CDR3 sequence is 14 residues long. In nucleotides, the CDR3 is TGTGCCAGCAGCTTAACCCAGGGCCGATACGAGCAGTACTTC. Its protein product is CASSLTQGRYEQYF.

V and J are TRBV28 and TRBJ2-7; 7 nucleotides line up with TRBD1. The CDR3 runs to 15 residues. V lost 1 base and J lost 6; bases outside the gene matches: 9. Germline loops: CDR1 MDHEN, CDR2 SYDVKM. CDR3 in amino acids: CASSLFKQSGGEQYF. The DNA for the CDR3 is TGTGCCAGCAGTTTATTCAAGCAATCAGGGGGCGAGCAGTACTTC.

This chain connects TRBV6-5 to TRBJ2-7, with 7 positions matching TRBD1. Germline CDR1 and CDR2: MNHEY and SVGAGI. V shed 6 bases and J 3 bases; nucleotides not matched to a gene: 11. The CDR3 is made up of 15 amino acids. The CDR3, as DNA: TGTGCCAGCAGGCTTCGACAGGGCATTCACTACGAGCAGTACTTC. This encodes CASRLRQGIHYEQYF.

V is TRBV6-1 and J is TRBJ1-3, with D perhaps matching TRBD1 (5 bases). Germline V gene data show CDR1 as MNHNS and CDR2 as SASEGT. There are 15 residues in the CDR3. Trimming removed 5 bases from V and 0 bases from J, with 11 bases in between. CDR3 sequence: CASSWTQSSGNTIYF. For the CDR3, the DNA is TGTGCCAGCAGTTGGACACAAAGCTCTGGAAACACCATATATTTT.

Here the CDR3 reads CASSIDFQGGQPQHF. Written as DNA, the CDR3 is TGTGCCAGTAGTATAGATTTCCAGGGAGGTCAGCCCCAGCATTTT. The gene calls are TRBV19 and TRBJ1-5; D is perhaps TRBD1 (5 bases). V was trimmed by 0 bases and J by 6 bases, leaving 12 bases between them. CDR3 size: 15 residues. Germline CDR1 LNHDA, CDR2 SQIVND (reference sequence).

The rearrangement links TRBV28 to TRBJ1-5; 9 positions match TRBD1. The CDR3 totals 15 residues. V lost 5 bases and J lost 7; bases outside the gene matches: 9. CDR1 MDHEN and CDR2 SYDVKM come from the germline V gene. CDR3 DNA: TGTGCCAGCAGTGGTACAGGGGGCGCATGGCAGCCCCAGCATTTT. This encodes CASSGTGGAWQPQHF. Filled out from reference TRBV28 and TRBJ1-5, the complete variable domain reads DVKVTQSSRYLVKRTGEKVFLECVQDMDHENMFWYRQDPGLGLRLIYFSYDVKMKEKGDIPEGYSVSREKKERFSLILESASTNQTSMYLCASSGTGGAWQPQHFGDGTRLSIL.

The rearrangement uses TRBV7-9 and TRBJ2-1; 14 bases match TRBD2. Germline V gives CDR1 SEHNR, CDR2 FQNEAQ (reference sequence). The V segment lost 3 bases and the J segment 8 bases; nucleotides outside the gene matches: 12. There are 18 residues in the CDR3. The chain's CDR3 is CASSLGLGTSGSTHEQFF. The CDR3 nucleotides read TGTGCCAGCAGCTTGGGACTAGGGACTAGCGGGAGTACCCATGAGCAGTTCTTC. The complete variable domain, with remaining parts taken from reference TRBV7-9 and TRBJ2-1, reads DTGVSQNPRHKITKRGQNVTFRCDPISEHNRLYWYRQTLGQGPEFLTYFQNEAQLEKSRLLSDRFSAERPKGSFSTLEIQRTEQGDSAMYLCASSLGLGTSGSTHEQFFGPGTRLTVL.

As concerns this clone: This sample includes further DNA sequences coding for the same CDR3. V is TRBV9 and J is TRBJ1-2; D gene uncertain. Trimming removed 0 bases from V and 1 base from J, with 4 bases in between. The CDR3 is 13 residues long. The germline V gene encodes CDR1 SGDLS and CDR2 YYNGEE. CDR3 DNA sequence: TGTGCCAGCAGCGTAGACAGTAACTATGGCTACACCTTC. Encoded protein: CASSVDSNYGYTF.

The chain recombines TRBV5-5 with TRBJ2-7; a weak D match, TRBD2 (5 bases). The CDR3 runs 15 residues. Trimming cost V 4 bases and J 3 bases, with 17 bases left between them. Germline CDR1 and CDR2: SGHKS and YYEKEE (reference sequence). The CDR3 loop is CASSGGRTSVYEQYF. CDR3 nucleotide sequence: TGTGCCAGCAGCGGAGGACGGACTTCCGTCTACGAGCAGTACTTC.

The chain couples TRBV19 to TRBJ1-2, with D perhaps matching TRBD1 (6 bases). The V gene lost 4 bases and the J gene lost 2 bases, with 8 bases spanning the gap. Germline values: CDR1 LNHDA, CDR2 SQIVND (reference sequence). The CDR3 runs 13 residues. CDR3 DNA: TGTGCCAGTAGTACAGGGGTAAACTATGGCTACACCTTC. It is translated as CASSTGVNYGYTF.

This chain links TRBV5-4 with TRBJ2-1, with 13 bases identical to TRBD2. The CDR3 sequence is 16 residues long. Per the germline V gene, CDR1 is SGHNT and CDR2 is YYREEE (reference sequence). J was trimmed by 6 bases and V by 2 bases; bases with no gene match: 5. The CDR3 DNA sequence: TGTGCCAGCAGCTTAGGGGGACTAGCGGGATTCAATGAGCAGTTCTTC. Its protein product is CASSLGGLAGFNEQFF.

This clone is a singleton in its sample. This chain links TRBV7-2 with TRBJ2-3, with 10 positions matching TRBD2. The CDR3 extends over 15 amino acids. The J segment lost 2 bases and the V segment lost 5 bases, leaving 4 bases of the junction unmatched. In germline, CDR1 is SGHTA, CDR2 FQGNSA. The CDR3 loop is CASSPGLAITDTQYF. The CDR3 DNA sequence: TGTGCCAGCAGCCCGGGACTAGCGATCACAGATACGCAGTATTTT.

The chain uses TRBV27 and TRBJ1-1; D is undetermined. The CDR3 runs to 14 residues. Trimming took off 11 bases at V and 1 base at J, with 17 bases between the two ends. Germline V gene data show CDR1 as MNHEY and CDR2 as SMNVEV (reference sequence). CDR3 sequence reads: CASLPDYPNTEAFF. CDR3 bases: TGTGCCTCTCTCCCGGACTATCCGAACACTGAAGCTTTCTTT.

The chain uses TRBV19 and TRBJ2-5, with D maybe TRBD1 (6 bases). V was shortened by 3 bases and J by 7 bases, with 15 bases between the two germline ends. The CDR3 totals 14 residues. The V gene's germline CDR1 is LNHDA and CDR2 SQIVND (reference sequence). The CDR3 DNA reads as TGTGCCAGTAGTATGGGGGCAGGGATCGTGACCCAGTACTTC. Its protein is CASSMGAGIVTQYF.

This clone showed up just a few times. No conserved phenylalanine or tryptophan ends this CDR3, so it is likely a read error. The DNA is left out, because the CDR3 cannot be placed on it with certainty; the CDR3 is given as TCRdb lists it. The chain uses TRBV20-1 and TRBJ1-1; no check of the table's D call, TRBD1, against the DNA was made. The CDR3 adds up to 10 amino acids, both ends counted. Germline CDR1 and CDR2: DFQATT and SNEGSKA (reference sequence). The CDR3 sequence is CSARDPSGGL.

This CDR3 is CASSLVAGLAGGPREQYF. The CDR3 bases are TGTGCCAGCAGCTTAGTCGCGGGGCTAGCGGGAGGGCCTCGGGAGCAGTACTTC. The chain uses TRBV7-6 and TRBJ2-7; 12 bases match TRBD2. After removal of 1 base from V and 7 bases from J, the junction contained 14 bases not matched to a gene. This CDR3 has 18 residues. The germline V gene has CDR1 SGHVS and CDR2 FNYEAQ.

The V and J genes are TRBV9 and TRBJ1-1; TRBD1 is a possible D gene (5 bases). The CDR3 extends over 14 amino acids. Deletions cut 2 bases from V and 4 bases from J, with 12 bases between. Germline V gives CDR1 SGDLS, CDR2 YYNGEE. The CDR3: CASSVGVGGTEAFF. The CDR3 bases are TGTGCCAGCAGCGTGGGTGTGGGGGGCACTGAAGCTTTCTTT.

The chain links TRBV5-4 to TRBJ1-1, with a tentative D call TRBD1 (6 bases). With 10 bases removed from V and 5 bases from J, the gap between germline ends came to 24 bases. The CDR3 spans 15 residues. Germline assignment: CDR1 SGHNT and CDR2 YYREEE (reference sequence). The CDR3 region is CAVLMPGGLGTEAFF. In DNA, the CDR3 is TGTGCCGTATTGATGCCCGGGGGGCTGGGGACTGAAGCTTTCTTT.